A single sample is the source of the 10 T cell receptor beta chains below, sequenced in a study of T cells after yellow fever vaccination. TCRdb fed the 5' RACE reads into MiXCR, producing one record per CDR3 protein. The data contain under 400,000 distinct CDR3 sequences, more than 9% of them singletons. The sequencing used PBMCs, collected on the day of the first yellow fever vaccination. These receptors all come from a man younger than 35 who received the YFV17D yellow fever vaccine.

This clonotype was observed a few times. The CDR3 sequence: CASSPDRDYEQYF. In nucleotides, the CDR3 is TGTGCCAGCAGCCCTGACAGAGACTACGAGCAGTACTTC. This chain uses TRBV7-2 with TRBJ2-7, with D possibly TRBD1 on 5 matching bases. CDR1 and CDR2 from the germline V gene are SGHTA and FQGNSA. The germline V and J ends were trimmed by 5 bases and 3 bases, with 11 bases remaining between them. The CDR3 contains 13 residues.

This clonotype was detected a few times. J is TRBJ1-5 and V is TRBV7-2; the D gene is possibly TRBD1 (5 bases). Trimming took 3 bases from V and 7 from J, leaving 13 bases between them. In germline, CDR1 is SGHTA, CDR2 FQGNSA. CDR3 length: 14 amino acids. CDR3 sequence: CASSFQGLRQPQHF. The CDR3 bases are TGTGCCAGCAGCTTTCAGGGTCTAAGGCAGCCCCAGCATTTT.

This rearrangement joins TRBV5-4 to TRBJ2-2; TRBD1 matches 9 bases. Germline loops: CDR1 SGHNT, CDR2 YYREEE (reference sequence). J was trimmed by 4 bases and V by 5 bases; bases with no gene match: 9. The CDR3 contains 16 residues. The CDR3 loop is CASRFRDRDSTGELFF. In DNA form, the CDR3 reads TGTGCCAGCAGATTCCGGGACAGGGACTCCACCGGGGAGCTGTTTTTT.

This rearrangement joins TRBV7-2 to TRBJ2-5; D uncertain. There are 14 residues in the CDR3. In germline, CDR1 is SGHTA, CDR2 FQGNSA. V was pared by 6 bases and J by 0 bases, with 11 bases between. CDR3 in amino acids: CASRLTRYQETQYF. The CDR3, as DNA: TGTGCCAGCAGGTTGACCCGGTACCAAGAGACCCAGTACTTC.

This clonotype was seen repeatedly, ten times or more. The V call is TRBV4-3, the J call TRBJ2-7, with a tentative D call TRBD1 (5 bases). Trimming took off 0 bases at V and 2 bases at J, with 14 bases between the two ends. CDR3 size: 16 residues. Looked up from germline, CDR1 is LGHNA and CDR2 is YSLEER. The CDR3 DNA follows: TGCGCCAGCAGCCAAGAGGTACCAGGGCCGGCCTACGAGCAGTACTTC. It codes for CASSQEVPGPAYEQYF.

In this sample, this clonotype turned up many times. This chain connects TRBV5-1 to TRBJ2-5; 13 bases fit TRBD2. CDR3 length equals 17 residues. Germline V gene lookup returns CDR1 SGHRS and CDR2 YFSETQ. V was pared by 0 bases and J by 1 base, with 3 bases of the junction left unmatched. CDR3 nucleotide sequence: TGCGCCAGCAGCTTGGGACTAGCGGGGGGATTCCAAGAGACCCAGTACTTC. It is translated as CASSLGLAGGFQETQYF.

This clonotype has a handful of counts. J is TRBJ2-7 and V is TRBV30; maybe TRBD1 (6 bases). The length of the CDR3 is 15 residues. Germline V gene data show CDR1 as GTSNPN and CDR2 as SVGIG (reference sequence). Trimming removed 4 bases from V and 2 bases from J, with 18 bases in between. The DNA of the CDR3 is TGTGCCTGGAAGACAGGTACCCTCAGGGCCTACGAGCAGTACTTC. Its translation is CAWKTGTLRAYEQYF.

In its sample, this clonotype was seen a few times. The V call is TRBV20-1, the J call TRBJ2-7, with D perhaps TRBD1 (6 bases). The CDR3 consists of 10 residues. Germline V gene sequence: CDR1 DFQATT, CDR2 SNEGSKA (reference sequence). Trimming cost V 4 bases and J 5 bases, with 6 bases left between them. CDR3 loop: CSATGDEQYF. In nucleotides, the CDR3 is TGCAGTGCTACAGGGGACGAGCAGTACTTC.

V is TRBV11-2 and J is TRBJ2-1; D might be TRBD2 (6 bases). V lost 2 bases and J lost 0, with 20 bases in between. Looked up from germline, CDR1 is SGHAT and CDR2 is FQNNGV. The CDR3 loop spans 19 amino acids. CDR3 DNA: TGTGCCAGCAGCTTATACCCCCAAGGCGGGGCAAGCTCCTACAATGAGCAGTTCTTC. Amino acid sequence: CASSLYPQGGASSYNEQFF. The full variable domain, with the rest looked up from reference TRBV11-2 and TRBJ2-1, is EAGVAQSPRYKIIEKRQSVAFWCNPISGHATLYWYQQILGQGPKLLIQFQNNGVVDDSQLPKDRFSAERLKGVDSTLKIQPAKLEDSAVYLCASSLYPQGGASSYNEQFFGPGTRLTVL.

The V call is TRBV27, the J call TRBJ2-3; 16 positions agree with TRBD2. The germline gives CDR1 MNHEY, CDR2 SMNVEV (reference sequence). The V and J ends lost 5 bases and 7 bases, in that order; junction bases with no gene match: 12. The CDR3 is 18 amino acids. CDR3 coding DNA: TGTGCCAGCAGTCCGGGGCGCGGGACTAGCGGGGGGGCGTATACGCAGTATTTT. Translating it yields CASSPGRGTSGGAYTQYF.